This T cell receptor beta chain was captured in a study of graft-versus-host responses after intestinal transplantation. Across the study: Isolated intestinal, liver-intestinal, or multivisceral transplants were what recipients had. Uniformly, recipients were administered anti-thymocyte globulin induction with subsequent tacrolimus and steroids for around 3 years.

Deletions cut 0 bases from V and 6 bases from J, with 18 bases between. Looked up from germline, CDR1 is SGDLS and CDR2 is YYNGEE. This CDR3 has 17 residues. In regard to this clone: The target antigen is unknown.

General observations from the study: GvH clones were identified in recipient marrow, with some first appearing in ileum or blood.

Only in-frame clones appear in the TCRdb table, and some are missing; sequencing was by immunoSEQ multiplex PCR. The sample consists of under 95,000 clones, roughly 90% of them appearing once. The material sequenced was unstimulated CD4+ T cells sorted from spleen or lymph node cells, taken before transplant. The V gene is TRBV9, the J gene TRBJ2-2; perhaps TRBD1 as D (5 bases). The origin of this receptor is a human donor who was the organ donor for an intestinal transplant. For the CDR3, the DNA is TGTGCCAGCAGCGTAGCTGACGGTATCAGGGTCGCCGGGGAGCTGTTTTTT. As protein: CASSVADGIRVAGELFF. The variable domain in full, completed from reference TRBV9 and TRBJ2-2, reads DSGVTQTPKHLITATGQRVTLRCSPRSGDLSVYWYQQSLDQGLQFLIQYYNGEERAKGNILERFSAQQFPDLHSELNLSSLELGDSALYFCASSVADGIRVAGELFFGEGSRLTVL.